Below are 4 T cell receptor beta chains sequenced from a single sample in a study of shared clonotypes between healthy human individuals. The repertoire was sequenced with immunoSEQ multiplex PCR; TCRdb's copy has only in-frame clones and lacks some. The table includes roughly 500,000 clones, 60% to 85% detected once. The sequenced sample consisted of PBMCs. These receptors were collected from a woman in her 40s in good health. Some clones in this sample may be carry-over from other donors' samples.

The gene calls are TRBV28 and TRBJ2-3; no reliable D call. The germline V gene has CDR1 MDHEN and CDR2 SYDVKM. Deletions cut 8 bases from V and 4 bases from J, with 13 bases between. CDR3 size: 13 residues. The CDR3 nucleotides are TGTGCCAGCTGGGAAGGGAAGGCAGATACGCAGTATTTT. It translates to CASWEGKADTQYF.

CDR3 in DNA: TGCAGCGTTGGGGCAGGGCGTGACGGCTACGAGCAGTACTTC. Protein: CSVGAGRDGYEQYF. V and J are TRBV29-1 and TRBJ2-7, with a tentative D call TRBD1 (5 bases). Trimming took 4 bases from V and 3 from J, leaving 16 bases between them. The CDR3 contains 14 residues. Looked up from germline, CDR1 is SQVTM and CDR2 is ANQGSEA.

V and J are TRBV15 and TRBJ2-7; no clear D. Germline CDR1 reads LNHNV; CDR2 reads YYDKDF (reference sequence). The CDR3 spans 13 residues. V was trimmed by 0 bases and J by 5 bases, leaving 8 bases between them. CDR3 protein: CATSRDPGDEQYF. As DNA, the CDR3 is TGTGCCACCAGCAGAGATCCAGGCGACGAGCAGTACTTC.

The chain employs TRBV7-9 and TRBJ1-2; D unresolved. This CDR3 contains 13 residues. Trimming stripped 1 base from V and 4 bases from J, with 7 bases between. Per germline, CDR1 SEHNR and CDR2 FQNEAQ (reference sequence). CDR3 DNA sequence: TGTGCCAGCAGCTTAGAGGAGACCTATGGCTACACCTTC. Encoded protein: CASSLEETYGYTF.